The entry below gives a single T cell receptor beta chain sequence along with its context. Its antigen is unidentified. The data derive from a study of cytomegalovirus exposure and HLA in healthy donors. Study as a whole: The approximately 120 million unique TCR beta sequences, from about 180 million T cells, were found by an earlier analysis. Out of 398 genotyped donors, approximately 84% belonged to the Caucasian-associated ancestry cluster. Overall study results and limits: In an earlier analysis, productive rearrangement rates for most beta V segments clustered near 87% or 30%. When a later analysis compared HLA-associated TCR beta chains with equally common others, the HLA-associated chains turned out to be more clonally expanded and to have lower generation probabilities.

PCR was performed using 60 Vbeta and 13 Jbeta primers. Repertoires were generated with immunoSEQ multiplex PCR, while TCRdb's copy carries only in-frame clones and drops some. The sample includes 150,000 to 170,000 clones, approximately 80% of them seen just once. This CDR3 is 15 amino acids long. Trimming removed 4 bases at V and 2 bases at J, with 15 bases between. Germline CDR1 LGHNA, CDR2 YNFKEQ. The chain carries TRBV4-2 and TRBJ2-7; the D gene is possibly TRBD1 (7 bases). Material: PBMCs. The receptor comes from a man aged 30 to 39 in good health and CMV-seropositive. For the CDR3, the DNA is TGTGCCAGCAGCCCTAGACAGGGAGGTCCCTACGAGCAGTACTTC. This translates into CASSPRQGGPYEQYF.